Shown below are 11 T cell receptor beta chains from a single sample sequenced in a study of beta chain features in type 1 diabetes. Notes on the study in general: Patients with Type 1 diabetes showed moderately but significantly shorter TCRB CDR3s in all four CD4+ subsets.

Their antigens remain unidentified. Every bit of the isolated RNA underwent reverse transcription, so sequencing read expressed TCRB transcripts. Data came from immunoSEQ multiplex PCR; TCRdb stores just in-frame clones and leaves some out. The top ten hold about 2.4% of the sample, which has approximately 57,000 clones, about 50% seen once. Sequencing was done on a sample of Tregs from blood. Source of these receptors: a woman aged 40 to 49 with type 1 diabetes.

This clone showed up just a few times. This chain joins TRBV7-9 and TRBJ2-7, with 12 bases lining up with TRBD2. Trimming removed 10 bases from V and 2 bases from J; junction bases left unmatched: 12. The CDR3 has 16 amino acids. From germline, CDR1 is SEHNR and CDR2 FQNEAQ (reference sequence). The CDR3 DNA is TGTGCCACTTTGGGGTTGACTAGCGGGGGCACCTACGAGCAGTACTTC. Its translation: CATLGLTSGGTYEQYF.

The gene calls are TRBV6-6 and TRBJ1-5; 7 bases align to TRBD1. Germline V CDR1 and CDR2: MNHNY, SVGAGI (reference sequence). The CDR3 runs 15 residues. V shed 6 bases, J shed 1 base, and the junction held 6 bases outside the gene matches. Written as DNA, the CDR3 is TGTGCCAGCAGACTTGACAGGGAAAGCAATCAGCCCCAGCATTTT. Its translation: CASRLDRESNQPQHF.

For the CDR3, the DNA is TGTGCCAGCAGTCGTGGCAGGGGGCGTACTGAAGCTTTCTTT. The encoded protein is CASSRGRGRTEAFF. This sequence joins TRBV6-5 and TRBJ1-1; 8 positions match TRBD1. Losses at the gene ends were 5 bases for V and 5 bases for J; bases not matched to a gene: 7. This CDR3 has 14 residues. Per germline, CDR1 MNHEY and CDR2 SVGAGI.

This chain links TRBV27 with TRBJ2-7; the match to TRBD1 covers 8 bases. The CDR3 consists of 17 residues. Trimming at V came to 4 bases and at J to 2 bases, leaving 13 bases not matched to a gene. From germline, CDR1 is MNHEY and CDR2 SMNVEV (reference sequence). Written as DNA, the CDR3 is TGTGCCAGCAGTTCCCGGACAGGGAGTTTTTACACCTACGAGCAGTACTTC. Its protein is CASSSRTGSFYTYEQYF.

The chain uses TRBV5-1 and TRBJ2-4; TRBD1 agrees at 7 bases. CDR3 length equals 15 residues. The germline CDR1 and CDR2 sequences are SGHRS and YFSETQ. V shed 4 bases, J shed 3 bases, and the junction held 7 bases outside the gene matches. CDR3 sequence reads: CASSGETGNKNIQYF. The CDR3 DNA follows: TGCGCCAGCAGCGGCGAGACAGGGAACAAAAACATTCAGTACTTC.

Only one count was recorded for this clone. The CDR3 DNA sequence: TGTGCCAGCAGCCGGGGACAGGGGGCGATGGGCAATCAGCCCCAGCATTTT. Its translation is CASSRGQGAMGNQPQHF. J is TRBJ1-5 and V is TRBV7-9; 12 bases map to TRBD1. V lost 5 bases to trimming and J lost 2 bases; unmatched junction nucleotides: 7. The CDR3 loop spans 17 amino acids. Germline V gene data show CDR1 as SEHNR and CDR2 as FQNEAQ (reference sequence). Full variable domain (remainder filled in from reference TRBV7-9 and TRBJ1-5): DTGVSQNPRHKITKRGQNVTFRCDPISEHNRLYWYRQTLGQGPEFLTYFQNEAQLEKSRLLSDRFSAERPKGSFSTLEIQRTEQGDSAMYLCASSRGQGAMGNQPQHFGDGTRLSIL.

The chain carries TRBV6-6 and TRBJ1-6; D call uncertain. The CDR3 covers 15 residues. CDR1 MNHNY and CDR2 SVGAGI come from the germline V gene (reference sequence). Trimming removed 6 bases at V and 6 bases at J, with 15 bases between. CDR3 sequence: CASSPRAVANSPLHF. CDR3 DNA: TGTGCCAGCAGCCCGCGGGCGGTCGCTAATTCACCCCTCCACTTT.

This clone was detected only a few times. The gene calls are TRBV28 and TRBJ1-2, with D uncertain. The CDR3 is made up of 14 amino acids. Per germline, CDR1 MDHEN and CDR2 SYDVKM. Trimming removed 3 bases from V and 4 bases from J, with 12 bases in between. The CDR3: CASSLSRYLYGYTF. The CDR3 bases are TGTGCCAGCAGTTTGTCCAGGTACCTCTATGGCTACACCTTC.

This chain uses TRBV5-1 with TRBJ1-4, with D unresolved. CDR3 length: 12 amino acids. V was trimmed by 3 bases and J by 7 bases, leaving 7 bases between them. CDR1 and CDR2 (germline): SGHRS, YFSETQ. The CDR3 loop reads CASSSEGEKLFF. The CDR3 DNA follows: TGCGCCAGCAGCTCGGAGGGTGAAAAACTGTTTTTT.

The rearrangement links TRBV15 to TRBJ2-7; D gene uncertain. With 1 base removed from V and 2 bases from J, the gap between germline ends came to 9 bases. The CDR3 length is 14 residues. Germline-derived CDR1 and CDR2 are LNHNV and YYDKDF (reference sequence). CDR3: CATSRGADTYEQYF. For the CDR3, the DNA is TGTGCCACCAGCAGAGGGGCAGACACCTACGAGCAGTACTTC.

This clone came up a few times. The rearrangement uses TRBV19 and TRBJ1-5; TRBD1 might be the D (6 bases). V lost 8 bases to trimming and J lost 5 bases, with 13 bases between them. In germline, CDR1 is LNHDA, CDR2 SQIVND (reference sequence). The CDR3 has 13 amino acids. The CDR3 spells CASGGQRDQPQHF. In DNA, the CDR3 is TGTGCCAGTGGAGGACAGAGGGATCAGCCCCAGCATTTT.